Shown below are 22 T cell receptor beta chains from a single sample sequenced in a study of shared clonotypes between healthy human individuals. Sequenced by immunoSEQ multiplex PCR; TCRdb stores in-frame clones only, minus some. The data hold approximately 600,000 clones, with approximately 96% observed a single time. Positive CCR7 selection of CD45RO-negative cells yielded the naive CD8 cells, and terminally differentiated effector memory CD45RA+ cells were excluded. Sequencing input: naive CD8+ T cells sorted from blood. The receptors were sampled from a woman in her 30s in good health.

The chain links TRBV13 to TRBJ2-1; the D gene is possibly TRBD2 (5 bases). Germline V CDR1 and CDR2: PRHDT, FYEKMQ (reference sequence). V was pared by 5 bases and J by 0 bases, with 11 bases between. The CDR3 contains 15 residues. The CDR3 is CASSPPGISYNEQFF. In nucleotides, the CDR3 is TGTGCCAGCAGCCCCCCCGGGATCTCCTACAATGAGCAGTTCTTC.

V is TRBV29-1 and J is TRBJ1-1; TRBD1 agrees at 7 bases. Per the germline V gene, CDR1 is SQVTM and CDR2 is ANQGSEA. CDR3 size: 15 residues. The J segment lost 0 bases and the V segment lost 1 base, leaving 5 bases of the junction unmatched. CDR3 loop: CSVEVWDSMNTEAFF. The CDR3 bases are TGCAGCGTTGAAGTTTGGGACAGCATGAACACTGAAGCTTTCTTT. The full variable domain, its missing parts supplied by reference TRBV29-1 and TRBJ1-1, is SAVISQKPSRDICQRGTSLTIQCQVDSQVTMMFWYRQQPGQSLTLIATANQGSEATYESGFVIDKFPISRPNLTFSTLTVSNMSPEDSSIYLCSVEVWDSMNTEAFFGQGTRLTVV.

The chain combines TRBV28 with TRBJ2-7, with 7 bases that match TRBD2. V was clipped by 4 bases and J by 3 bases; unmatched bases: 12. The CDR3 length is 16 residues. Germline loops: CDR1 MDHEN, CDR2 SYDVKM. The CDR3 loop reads CASSSIQAGYFYEQYF. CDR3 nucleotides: TGTGCCAGCAGTTCTATCCAAGCGGGGTATTTCTACGAGCAGTACTTC.

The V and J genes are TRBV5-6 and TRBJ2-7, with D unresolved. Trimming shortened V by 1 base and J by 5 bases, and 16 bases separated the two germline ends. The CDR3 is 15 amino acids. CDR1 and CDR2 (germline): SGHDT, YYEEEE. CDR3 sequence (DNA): TGTGCCAGCAGCTTGTTTTCTCTGGATAGGGACGAGCAGTACTTC. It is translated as CASSLFSLDRDEQYF.

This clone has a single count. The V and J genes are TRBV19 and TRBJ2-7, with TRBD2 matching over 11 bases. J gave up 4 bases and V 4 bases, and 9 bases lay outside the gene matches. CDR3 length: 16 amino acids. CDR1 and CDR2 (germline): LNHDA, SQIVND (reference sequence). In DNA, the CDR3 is TGTGCCAGTAGTACCCCAATAGCGGGAGGGCCGTACGAGCAGTACTTC. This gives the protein CASSTPIAGGPYEQYF.

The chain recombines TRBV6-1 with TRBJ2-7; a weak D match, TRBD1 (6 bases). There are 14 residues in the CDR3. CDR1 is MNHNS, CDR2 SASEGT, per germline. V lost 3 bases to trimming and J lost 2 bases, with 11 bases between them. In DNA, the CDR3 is TGTGCCAGCAGTGACCTACGGACAGCCTACGAGCAGTACTTC. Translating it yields CASSDLRTAYEQYF.

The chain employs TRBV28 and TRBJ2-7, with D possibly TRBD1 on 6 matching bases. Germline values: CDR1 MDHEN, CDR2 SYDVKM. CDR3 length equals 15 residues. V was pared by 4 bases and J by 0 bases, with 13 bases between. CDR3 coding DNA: TGTGCCAGCAGTTCGGACAGTTCAAGCTCCTACGAGCAGTACTTC. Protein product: CASSSDSSSSYEQYF.

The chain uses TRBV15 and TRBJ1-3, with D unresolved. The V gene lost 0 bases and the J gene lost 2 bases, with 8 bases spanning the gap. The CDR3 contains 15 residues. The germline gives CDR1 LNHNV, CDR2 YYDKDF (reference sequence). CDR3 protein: CATSRDTGAGNTIYF. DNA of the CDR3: TGTGCCACCAGCAGAGATACCGGGGCTGGAAACACCATATATTTT.

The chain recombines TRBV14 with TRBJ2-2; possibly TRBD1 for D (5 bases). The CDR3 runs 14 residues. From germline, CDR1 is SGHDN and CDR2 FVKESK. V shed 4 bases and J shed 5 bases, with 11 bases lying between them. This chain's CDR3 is CASSRISGTGELFF. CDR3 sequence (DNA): TGTGCCAGCAGCCGTATTTCAGGGACCGGGGAGCTGTTTTTT.

CDR3 region: CASSYPTPQDYYGYTF. In DNA, the CDR3 is TGTGCCAGCAGTTACCCCACCCCCCAGGACTACTATGGCTACACCTTC. This rearrangement joins TRBV28 to TRBJ1-2; no reliable D call. Germline lookup yields CDR1 MDHEN and CDR2 SYDVKM. The CDR3 covers 16 residues. Trimming shortened V by 4 bases and J by 3 bases, and 18 bases separated the two germline ends.

The CDR3, as DNA: TGTGCCAGCAGAACAGGGGGCCACACTGAAGCTTTCTTT. Amino acids: CASRTGGHTEAFF. The chain is built from TRBV25-1 and TRBJ1-1, with 9 positions matching TRBD1. Germline V gene data show CDR1 as MGHDK and CDR2 as SYGVNS. This CDR3 has 13 amino acids. V lost 6 bases and J lost 3; bases outside the gene matches: 2. Filled out from reference TRBV25-1 and TRBJ1-1, the complete variable domain reads EADIYQTPRYLVIGTGKKITLECSQTMGHDKMYWYQQDPGMELHLIHYSYGVNSTEKGDLSSESTVSRIRTEHFPLTLESARPSHTSQYLCASRTGGHTEAFFGQGTRLTVV.

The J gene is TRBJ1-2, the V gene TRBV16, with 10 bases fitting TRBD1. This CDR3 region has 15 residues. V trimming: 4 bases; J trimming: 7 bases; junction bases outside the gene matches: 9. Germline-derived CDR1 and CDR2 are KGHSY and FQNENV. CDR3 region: CASSPPGQGLGGYTF. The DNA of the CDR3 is TGTGCCAGCAGCCCGCCGGGACAGGGGCTAGGTGGCTACACCTTC.

The CDR3 sequence is CASSTAGVGSYEQYF. As DNA, the CDR3 is TGCGCCAGCAGCACAGCGGGAGTGGGCTCCTACGAGCAGTACTTC. V and J are TRBV4-1 and TRBJ2-7; 8 bases agree with TRBD2. V trimming: 5 bases; J trimming: 0 bases; junction bases outside the gene matches: 6. The CDR3 covers 15 residues. CDR1 is MGHRA and CDR2 is YSYEKL in the germline V gene.

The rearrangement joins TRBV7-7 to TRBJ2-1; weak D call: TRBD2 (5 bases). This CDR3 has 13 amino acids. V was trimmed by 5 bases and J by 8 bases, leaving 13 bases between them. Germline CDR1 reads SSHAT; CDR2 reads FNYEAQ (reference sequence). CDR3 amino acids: CASSRFTRDEQFF. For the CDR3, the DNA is TGTGCCAGCAGCCGTTTCACTAGGGATGAGCAGTTCTTC.

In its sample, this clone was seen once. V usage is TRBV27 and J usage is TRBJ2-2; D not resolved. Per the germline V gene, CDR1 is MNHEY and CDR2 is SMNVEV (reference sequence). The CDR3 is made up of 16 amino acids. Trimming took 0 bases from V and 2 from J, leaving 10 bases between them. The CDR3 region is CASSLSFRPNTGELFF. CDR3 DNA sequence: TGTGCCAGCAGTTTATCATTTCGTCCCAACACCGGGGAGCTGTTTTTT.

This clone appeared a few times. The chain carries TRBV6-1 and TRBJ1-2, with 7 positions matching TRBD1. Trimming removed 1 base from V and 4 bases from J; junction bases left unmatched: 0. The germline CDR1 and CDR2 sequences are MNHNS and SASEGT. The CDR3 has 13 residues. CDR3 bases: TGTGCCAGCAGTGAAGGACAGGGCTATGGCTACACCTTC. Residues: CASSEGQGYGYTF.

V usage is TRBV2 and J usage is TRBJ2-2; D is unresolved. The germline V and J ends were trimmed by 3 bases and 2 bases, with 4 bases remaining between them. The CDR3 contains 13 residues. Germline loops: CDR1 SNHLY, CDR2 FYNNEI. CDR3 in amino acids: CASSDINTGELFF. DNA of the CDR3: TGTGCCAGCAGTGATATAAACACCGGGGAGCTGTTTTTT.

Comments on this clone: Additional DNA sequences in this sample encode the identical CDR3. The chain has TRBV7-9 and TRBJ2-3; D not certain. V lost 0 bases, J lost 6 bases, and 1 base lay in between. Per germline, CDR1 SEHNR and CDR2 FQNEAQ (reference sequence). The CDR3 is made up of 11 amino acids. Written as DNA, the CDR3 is TGTGCCAGCAGCTTAGCGGATACGCAGTATTTT. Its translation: CASSLADTQYF.

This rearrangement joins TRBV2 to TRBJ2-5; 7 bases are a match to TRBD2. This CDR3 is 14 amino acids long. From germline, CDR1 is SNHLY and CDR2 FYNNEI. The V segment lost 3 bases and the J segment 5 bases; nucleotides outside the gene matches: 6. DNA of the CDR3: TGTGCCAGCAGTGAGGTCGGGAGGAGGGAGACCCAGTACTTC. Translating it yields CASSEVGRRETQYF.

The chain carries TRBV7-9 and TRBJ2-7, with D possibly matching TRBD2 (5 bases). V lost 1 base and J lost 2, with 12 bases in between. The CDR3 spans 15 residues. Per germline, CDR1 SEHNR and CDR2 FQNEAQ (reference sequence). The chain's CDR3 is CASSLVTAGTYEQYF. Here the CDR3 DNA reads TGTGCCAGCAGCTTAGTAACGGCCGGGACCTACGAGCAGTACTTC.

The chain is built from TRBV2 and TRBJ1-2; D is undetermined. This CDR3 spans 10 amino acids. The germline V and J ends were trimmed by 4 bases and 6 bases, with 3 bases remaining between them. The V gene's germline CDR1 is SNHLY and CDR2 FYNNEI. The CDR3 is CASSADGYTF. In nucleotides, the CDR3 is TGTGCCAGCAGTGCCGATGGCTACACCTTC.

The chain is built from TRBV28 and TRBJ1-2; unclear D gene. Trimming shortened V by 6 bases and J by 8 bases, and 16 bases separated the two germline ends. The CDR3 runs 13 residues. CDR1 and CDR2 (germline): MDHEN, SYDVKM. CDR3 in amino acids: CASSHKMIRGYTF. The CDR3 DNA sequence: TGTGCCAGCAGCCACAAAATGATTAGGGGCTACACCTTC.